The rows below give T cell receptor beta chains drawn from one sample of a study of blood T cell repertoires in COVID-19. The repertoire was sequenced with immunoSEQ multiplex PCR; TCRdb's copy has only in-frame clones and lacks some. The data show 45,000 to 55,000 clones, about nine tenths seen once. Material for sequencing was peripheral blood. These receptors were collected from a man aged 50 or older with active COVID-19. Each CDR3 is given with its conserved first and last residue. A D gene is named only where the DNA matches it firmly. Clone size is stated in some rows and not others, as once, few, many or a class when expanded.

cdr3_length d_call clone_size j_call v_call cdr3_aa cdr3_nt
15 TRBD2 . TRBJ2-7 TRBV28 CASTGTSGNSYEQYF TGTGCCAGCACGGGGACTAGCGGAAACTCCTACGAGCAGTACTTC
14 . . TRBJ1-1 TRBV18 CASSPLNGNTEAFF TGTGCCAGCTCACCACTTAACGGGAACACTGAAGCTTTCTTT
18 TRBD2 . TRBJ2-3 TRBV7-2 CASSLAPGLAGGSDTQYF TGTGCCAGCAGCCTGGCACCGGGACTAGCGGGGGGGTCGGATACGCAGTATTTT
15 . . TRBJ1-5 TRBV7-9 CASSLSGSGNQPQHF TGTGCCAGCAGCTTATCAGGGTCGGGCAATCAGCCCCAGCATTTT
14 TRBD1 . TRBJ1-6 TRBV27 CASSSGTGNSPLHF TGTGCCAGCAGTTCCGGGACAGGGAATTCACCCCTCCACTTT
14 TRBD1 . TRBJ2-2 TRBV14 CASRRQGNTGELFF TGTGCCAGCAGAAGACAGGGGAACACCGGGGAGCTGTTTTTT
16 . . TRBJ1-5 TRBV19 CASSIPGLYSNQPQHF TGTGCCAGTAGTATTCCTGGGCTGTATAGCAATCAGCCCCAGCATTTT
16 TRBD2 . TRBJ2-4 TRBV3-1/TRBV3-2 CASSQGTSAPKNIQYF TGTGCCAGCAGCCAAGGGACTAGCGCCCCCAAAAACATTCAGTACTTC
16 TRBD1 . TRBJ2-5 TRBV27 CATTIRTGYGQETQYF TGTGCCACCACGATCCGGACAGGGTATGGGCAAGAGACCCAGTACTTC
15 TRBD2 . TRBJ2-7 TRBV28 CASSLAAGGTYEQYF TGTGCCAGCAGTTTAGCAGCGGGAGGGACCTACGAGCAGTACTTC
14 . . TRBJ2-7 TRBV7-6 CASSPRRDSYEQYF TGTGCCAGCAGCCCCCGACGGGACTCCTACGAGCAGTACTTC
15 . few TRBJ2-7 TRBV5-6 CASSSLGAGLDEQYF TGTGCCAGCAGCTCGCTGGGGGCAGGGTTGGACGAGCAGTACTTC
15 TRBD1 . TRBJ2-2 TRBV28 CASSSGTGFTGELFF TGTGCCAGCAGTTCCGGGACAGGGTTCACCGGGGAGCTGTTTTTT
20 . . TRBJ1-5 TRBV23-1 CASSPSFFWAGVFSNQPQHF TGCGCCAGCAGTCCCTCCTTTTTTTGGGCAGGGGTTTTTTCTAATCAGCCCCAGCATTTT
16 TRBD1 . TRBJ1-4 TRBV4-1 CASSQPNRGLNEKLFF TGCGCCAGCAGCCAGCCTAACAGGGGCCTAAATGAAAAACTGTTTTTT
13 TRBD2 . TRBJ2-5 TRBV27 CASSWLAEETQYF TGTGCCAGCAGTTGGCTAGCGGAAGAGACCCAGTACTTC
16 TRBD2 . TRBJ2-3 TRBV24-1 CATSDFKAGGRNTQYF TGTGCCACCAGTGATTTTAAGGCGGGAGGGCGAAATACGCAGTATTTT
13 . large TRBJ2-1 TRBV4-3 CASSQEPEREQFF TGCGCCAGCAGCCAAGAACCTGAGCGCGAGCAGTTCTTC
14 . . TRBJ1-2 TRBV5-4 CASSFAGSNYGYTF TGTGCCAGCAGCTTTGCAGGGTCTAACTATGGCTACACCTTC
14 . . TRBJ1-1 TRBV11-3 CASSLGRSNTEAFF TGTGCCAGCAGCTTAGGCAGAAGTAACACTGAAGCTTTCTTT
14 . few TRBJ1-1 TRBV18 CASSPLGGGTEAFF TGTGCCAGCTCACCTCTCGGAGGTGGGACTGAAGCTTTCTTT
15 . . TRBJ1-5 TRBV28 CASSLGGYSNQPQHF TGTGCCAGCAGTTTGGGGGGTTATAGCAATCAGCCCCAGCATTTT
16 TRBD1 . TRBJ2-2 TRBV7-3 CASSFSPRDSHGELFF TGTGCCAGCAGCTTTTCGCCCCGGGACAGCCACGGGGAGCTGTTTTTT
15 TRBD2 . TRBJ2-3 TRBV5-4 CASSLSGGKTDTQYF TGTGCCAGCAGCTTGAGCGGGGGGAAGACAGATACGCAGTATTTT
15 . once TRBJ1-4 TRBV2 CASRNQGATNEKLFF TGTGCCAGCAGAAATCAGGGTGCAACTAATGAAAAACTGTTTTTT
14 TRBD2 . TRBJ2-4 TRBV7-2 CASSLVASGNIQYF TGTGCCAGCAGCTTAGTTGCTAGCGGAAACATTCAGTACTTC